These 15 T cell receptor beta chains came from one sample sequenced in a study of OX40 agonist ivuxolimab in advanced cancers. The table came from immunoSEQ multiplex PCR; TCRdb's copy has only in-frame clones and leaves some out. The sample carries over 45,000 clones, roughly 89% recorded once. The source was CD4+ or CD8+ T cells sorted from blood, collected in a trial of the OX40 agonist ivuxolimab. The receptor set was obtained from an adult with an advanced solid tumor such as melanoma, head and neck, liver or kidney cancer.

This chain links TRBV27 with TRBJ2-7, with D uncertain. With 2 bases removed from V and 0 bases from J, the gap between germline ends came to 8 bases. This CDR3 has 14 residues. From germline, CDR1 is MNHEY and CDR2 SMNVEV (reference sequence). The CDR3 region is CASSLRSSSYEQYF. The CDR3 DNA follows: TGTGCCAGCAGTTTACGAAGCAGCTCCTACGAGCAGTACTTC.

The chain is built from TRBV19 and TRBJ1-6; TRBD1 matches 9 bases. CDR3 length equals 16 residues. Germline V CDR1 and CDR2: LNHDA, SQIVND (reference sequence). With V trimmed by 0 bases and J by 9 bases, 6 bases remained unmatched. Here the CDR3 reads CASSIEGWTGASPLHF. The CDR3 DNA reads as TGTGCCAGTAGTATAGAAGGGTGGACAGGGGCTTCACCCCTCCACTTT.

V usage is TRBV7-9 and J usage is TRBJ1-1, with D hard to call. CDR1 is SEHNR and CDR2 is FQNEAQ in the germline V gene (reference sequence). The ends were cut back, 2 bases at V and 0 bases at J, with 4 bases in the middle. The CDR3 is 13 residues long. Here the CDR3 DNA reads TGTGCCAGCAGCTTATTAGTGAACACTGAAGCTTTCTTT. This encodes CASSLLVNTEAFF.

The chain carries TRBV7-9 and TRBJ2-1; 8 bases map to TRBD2. The CDR3 covers 15 residues. The germline CDR1 and CDR2 sequences are SEHNR and FQNEAQ (reference sequence). The trim removed 5 bases at V and 5 bases at J, leaving 8 bases unmatched. CDR3 sequence: CASSPGLALDNEQFF. CDR3 nucleotides: TGTGCCAGCAGCCCTGGACTAGCTCTCGACAATGAGCAGTTCTTC.

The chain couples TRBV19 to TRBJ2-2; D gene unclear. The V end was cut by 3 bases, the J end by 1 base, with 3 bases between. The germline gives CDR1 LNHDA, CDR2 SQIVND (reference sequence). This CDR3 region has 13 residues. CDR3 protein: CASSILNTGELFF. CDR3 DNA: TGTGCCAGTAGTATTCTGAACACCGGGGAGCTGTTTTTT.

CDR3 in DNA: TGTGCCAGCAGCTTAGAGGCCCGAGGAGGCAATCAGCCCCAGCATTTT. Translation gives CASSLEARGGNQPQHF. The chain couples TRBV7-8 to TRBJ1-5; D remains unclear. Trimming stripped 1 base from V and 2 bases from J, with 12 bases between. CDR3 length: 16 residues. Per the germline V gene, CDR1 is SGHVS and CDR2 is FQNEAQ.

This chain connects TRBV7-9 to TRBJ2-7, with D hard to call. V gave up 6 bases and J gave up 0 bases, with 9 bases separating them. Germline CDR1 reads SEHNR; CDR2 reads FQNEAQ (reference sequence). CDR3 length: 13 residues. The CDR3 spells CASSSVTSYEQYF. The DNA of the CDR3 is TGTGCCAGCAGTTCAGTGACCTCCTACGAGCAGTACTTC.

This CDR3 reads CAGQGRGQYF. The CDR3 DNA reads TGTGCCGGCCAGGGGAGGGGGCAGTACTTC. The J gene is TRBJ2-7, the V gene TRBV30, with D possibly TRBD2 on 7 matching bases. This CDR3 is built from 10 residues. Per the germline V gene, CDR1 is GTSNPN and CDR2 is SVGIG (reference sequence). Trimming cost V 8 bases and J 9 bases, with 14 bases left between them.

The chain recombines TRBV19 with TRBJ2-7, with TRBD2 identical over 7 bases. Trimming at V came to 7 bases and at J to 4 bases, leaving 13 bases not matched to a gene. The CDR3 runs 15 residues. The germline CDR1 and CDR2 sequences are LNHDA and SQIVND (reference sequence). The CDR3 reads CASMGSGGGPYEQYF. The CDR3 DNA sequence: TGTGCCAGTATGGGTTCGGGGGGAGGCCCGTACGAGCAGTACTTC. Combining the CDR3 with reference TRBV19 and TRBJ2-7 gives the whole variable domain DGGITQSPKYLFRKEGQNVTLSCEQNLNHDAMYWYRQDPGQGLRLIYYSQIVNDFQKGDIAEGYSVSREKKESFPLTVTSAQKNPTAFYLCASMGSGGGPYEQYFGPGTRLTVT.

Comment on this clone: At one boundary the junction diverges from the germline segment, which might be a read error. This sequence joins TRBV6-5 and TRBJ2-2; a weak D match, TRBD1 (6 bases). CDR3 length: 15 amino acids. Per germline, CDR1 MNHEY and CDR2 SVGAGI. The CDR3 protein is CASSFSGATTRELFF. The CDR3 DNA sequence: TGTGCCAGCAGTTTTTCAGGGGCTACCACCCGGGAGCTGTTTTTT.

This clone was counted only a few times. This rearrangement joins TRBV11-2 to TRBJ1-4, with D possibly matching TRBD1 (5 bases). The CDR3 has 15 residues. CDR1 is SGHAT and CDR2 is FQNNGV in the germline V gene. Trimming left V 5 bases short and J 8 bases short, with 18 bases between. CDR3 nucleotide sequence: TGTGCCAGCAGCCCTGGTGCGTTAAGGGGAGAAAAACTGTTTTTT. It specifies CASSPGALRGEKLFF. The entire variable domain, with the rest obtained from reference TRBV11-2 and TRBJ1-4, is as follows: EAGVAQSPRYKIIEKRQSVAFWCNPISGHATLYWYQQILGQGPKLLIQFQNNGVVDDSQLPKDRFSAERLKGVDSTLKIQPAKLEDSAVYLCASSPGALRGEKLFFGSGTQLSVL.

The chain couples TRBV6-5 to TRBJ2-7; the D is unclear. CDR1 and CDR2 (germline): MNHEY, SVGAGI. The length of the CDR3 is 14 residues. Trimming cost V 0 bases and J 3 bases, with 9 bases left between them. The DNA for the CDR3 is TGTGCCAGCAGTTACTCGAATCCTGGCTACGAGCAGTACTTC. Its protein is CASSYSNPGYEQYF.

V and J are TRBV27 and TRBJ2-2; 11 bases match TRBD1. The V and J ends lost 3 bases and 5 bases, in that order; junction bases with no gene match: 5. This CDR3 is built from 16 residues. Looked up from germline, CDR1 is MNHEY and CDR2 is SMNVEV (reference sequence). The chain's CDR3 is CASSFPGQGVTGELFF. The CDR3 DNA follows: TGTGCCAGCAGTTTCCCGGGACAGGGGGTAACCGGGGAGCTGTTTTTT.

V usage is TRBV29-1 and J usage is TRBJ1-2; D not certain. In germline, CDR1 is SQVTM, CDR2 ANQGSEA. The ends were cut back, 7 bases at V and 4 bases at J, with 13 bases in the middle. The CDR3 length is 12 residues. The DNA for the CDR3 is TGCAGCGCCGAGGGCCAGAGCTATGGCTACACCTTC. The encoded protein is CSAEGQSYGYTF.

V and J are TRBV7-6 and TRBJ1-1; D may be TRBD1 (5 bases). Between the trimmed V and J ends, which lost 5 bases and 4 bases, there was a span of 11 bases. CDR1 is SGHVS and CDR2 is FNYEAQ in the germline V gene. The CDR3 consists of 13 residues. This CDR3 reads CASSPGGGTEAFF. The CDR3 DNA reads TGTGCCAGCAGCCCAGGCGGGGGCACTGAAGCTTTCTTT.